The 7 T cell receptor beta chains presented below share a single source sample, sequenced in a study of graft-versus-host responses after intestinal transplantation (dated by TCRdb to the early 2020s). No antigen is known for these receptors. The time point tag for this specimen amounts to: cells obtained before transplantation from donor or recipient. Libraries were made using the immunoSEQ multiplex PCR assay. Entries here come from immuneACCESS through TCRdb and include only in-frame sequences with V and J called. Some clones fail to appear in such tables; in the studies checked, an unresolved V gene covers under half of the shortfall, and the cause of the remainder is unknown. Counted in this sample were 40,000 or so clones; 93% of them appeared once. Around a fifth of the sample belongs to the ten largest clones. The input for sequencing was unstimulated CD8+ T cells sorted from spleen or lymph node cells, taken before transplant. Receptor source: a human donor who was the organ donor for an intestinal transplant.

The V and J genes are TRBV6-6 and TRBJ2-7, with a weak D call TRBD1 (5 bases). Germline CDR1 is MNHNY and CDR2 is SVGAGI (reference sequence). The V gene lost 2 bases and the J gene lost 6 bases, with 11 bases spanning the gap. This CDR3 has 13 amino acids. In DNA form, the CDR3 reads TGTGCCAGCAGTTACGAGGCAGGGATCGAGCAGTACTTC. Translating it yields CASSYEAGIEQYF.

V and J are TRBV28 and TRBJ2-7; D is undetermined. In germline, CDR1 is MDHEN, CDR2 SYDVKM. Between the trimmed V and J ends, which lost 6 bases and 5 bases, there was a span of 11 bases. The CDR3 sequence is 12 residues long. The CDR3: CASRLPYNEQYF. Written as DNA, the CDR3 is TGTGCCAGCAGGCTCCCCTACAACGAGCAGTACTTC.

The V call is TRBV6-5, the J call TRBJ1-4; perhaps TRBD1 as D (6 bases). V lost 0 bases and J 8 bases, leaving 16 bases between the germline ends. The CDR3 loop spans 16 amino acids. Per the germline V gene, CDR1 is MNHEY and CDR2 is SVGAGI. The CDR3 loop reads CASSYSAGGPEEKLFF. CDR3 nucleotide sequence: TGTGCCAGCAGTTACTCGGCTGGGGGGCCTGAAGAAAAACTGTTTTTT.

This chain joins TRBV20-1 and TRBJ1-4; no reliable D call. Trimming shortened V by 3 bases and J by 8 bases, and 1 base separated the two germline ends. The CDR3 length is 9 residues. CDR1 and CDR2 from the germline V gene are DFQATT and SNEGSKA (reference sequence). CDR3 DNA sequence: TGCAGTGCTAGCGAAAAACTGTTTTTT. Translation gives CSASEKLFF.

The CDR3 DNA reads as TGTGCCAGCAGTTTATTTGGGGCAAATGGCTACACCTTC. This codes for CASSLFGANGYTF. J is TRBJ1-2 and V is TRBV28, with a possible D match to TRBD1 (5 bases). Germline-derived CDR1 and CDR2 are MDHEN and SYDVKM. This CDR3 is built from 13 residues. V was cut by 1 base and J by 6 bases, with 9 bases left in between.

In this sample, this clone turned up once. The chain has TRBV4-1 and TRBJ1-5, with unresolved D. V gave up 0 bases and J gave up 0 bases, with 9 bases separating them. CDR3 length: 16 amino acids. Germline loops: CDR1 MGHRA, CDR2 YSYEKL. CDR3 sequence reads: CASSQDPAGSNQPQHF. CDR3 DNA sequence: TGCGCCAGCAGCCAAGATCCGGCGGGTAGCAATCAGCCCCAGCATTTT.

V gene TRBV7-2 combines with J gene TRBJ2-1; D not resolved. This CDR3 comprises 13 residues. CDR1 and CDR2 (germline): SGHTA, FQGNSA. The V end was cut by 2 bases, the J end by 5 bases, with 7 bases between. This chain's CDR3 is CASSLYRDNEQFF. CDR3 nucleotides: TGTGCCAGCAGCTTATATCGGGACAATGAGCAGTTCTTC.